The source of this TCR beta chain is a study of low-dose radiotherapy and immunotherapy resistance in tumors. Study-level information: Dosing for Cohort 2 consisted of 1 Gy per fraction every two weeks, reaching a total of 13 Gy over 26 weeks.

The ends lost 5 bases at V and 5 bases at J; junction bases unmatched: 9. The CDR3 is 17 residues long. The germline V gene has CDR1 MNHEY and CDR2 SMNVEV (reference sequence). Time point denoted: after trial treatment. The treatment denotes: LDRT plus nivolumab, ipilimumab, low-dose cyclophosphamide and aspirin (RACIN trial). Nivolumab, ipilimumab, aspirin, low-dose cyclophosphamide and low-dose radiotherapy were all administered to the donors. First-strand cDNA used TRAV- and TRBV-specific primers, covering alpha and beta chains. The authors ran around 20 PCR cycles to amplify TCRs with a constant-region primer and V-primer adapter. MiXCR, run by TCRdb on the reads, gives a single entry per CDR3 protein. In the table there are tens of thousands of distinct CDR3 sequences, 20% to 25% of which are singletons. At least ten counts were recorded for this clonotype.

The clonotype originates from a female donor with ovarian cancer. The source was PBMCs, collected after low-dose radiotherapy plus immunotherapy. V and J are TRBV27 and TRBJ2-2; TRBD2 matches at 12 bases. The CDR3 reads CASSPRLAGAGTGELFF. The DNA for the CDR3 is TGTGCCAGCAGTCCTAGACTAGCGGGGGCCGGAACCGGGGAGCTGTTTTTT.